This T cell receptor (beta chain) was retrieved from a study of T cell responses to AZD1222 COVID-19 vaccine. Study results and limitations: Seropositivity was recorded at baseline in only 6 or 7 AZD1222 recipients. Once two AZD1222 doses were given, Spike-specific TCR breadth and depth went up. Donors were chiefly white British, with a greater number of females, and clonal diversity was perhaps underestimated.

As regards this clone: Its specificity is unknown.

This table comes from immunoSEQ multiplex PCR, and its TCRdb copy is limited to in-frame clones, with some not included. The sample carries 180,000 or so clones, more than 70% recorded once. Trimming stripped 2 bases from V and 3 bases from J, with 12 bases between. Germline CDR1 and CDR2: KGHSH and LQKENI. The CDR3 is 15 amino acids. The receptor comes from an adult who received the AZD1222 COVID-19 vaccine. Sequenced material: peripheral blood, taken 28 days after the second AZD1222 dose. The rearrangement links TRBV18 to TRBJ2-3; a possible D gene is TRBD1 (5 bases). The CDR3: CASSPRAGRTDTQYF. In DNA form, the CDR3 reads TGTGCCAGCTCACCAAGGGCAGGGCGGACAGATACGCAGTATTTT.